This T cell receptor beta chain is drawn from a study of OX40 agonist ivuxolimab in advanced cancers. Study-wide background: Ivuxolimab is an agonistic anti-OX40 (CD134) antibody, and patients were treated with it.

Sequencing was performed with immunoSEQ multiplex PCR; in TCRdb, only in-frame clones are kept and a portion is missing. The repertoire has roughly 89,000 clones, roughly 84% of them found once; the top ten carry 6.5%. The CDR3 loop spans 13 amino acids. The V and J ends lost 2 bases and 1 base respectively, with 5 bases between them. Germline CDR1 reads MNHEY; CDR2 reads SVGAGI. The material sequenced was CD4+ or CD8+ T cells sorted from blood, taken in a trial of the OX40 agonist ivuxolimab. This sequence joins TRBV6-5 and TRBJ1-1; D is unresolved. This receptor was obtained from an adult with an advanced solid tumor such as melanoma, head and neck, liver or kidney cancer. In DNA form, the CDR3 reads TGTGCCAGCAGTTACGCAGGGAACACTGAAGCTTTCTTT. It encodes CASSYAGNTEAFF.